This TCR beta chain is drawn from a study of CD8 T cells in ankylosing spondylitis. Each CDR3 protein gets one entry after TCRdb re-called the 5' RACE reads with MiXCR. This table has approximately 250,000 distinct CDR3 sequences, approximately 7.6% appearing once. This clonotype was recorded many times. Its target is not known. Regarding the study as a whole: Relatively scarce in peripheral blood, disease-linked clones were CD8+. A motif in TCR beta, a set of roughly eight highly homologous variants, appeared characteristic of ankylosing spondylitis blood.

The sequence was collected from a female donor with ankylosing spondylitis or in good health (not recorded which). Material for sequencing was blood, either unsorted or a sorted T cell fraction (not recorded which).

This chain's CDR3 is CSFRDRGTMNTEAFF. The CDR3, as DNA: TGCAGCTTCCGGGACAGGGGGACCATGAACACTGAAGCTTTCTTT. V usage is TRBV29-1 and J usage is TRBJ1-1, with 11 positions matching TRBD1. The CDR3 contains 15 residues. Losses at the gene ends were 8 bases for V and 0 bases for J; bases not matched to a gene: 8. The germline V gene encodes CDR1 SQVTM and CDR2 ANQGSEA.